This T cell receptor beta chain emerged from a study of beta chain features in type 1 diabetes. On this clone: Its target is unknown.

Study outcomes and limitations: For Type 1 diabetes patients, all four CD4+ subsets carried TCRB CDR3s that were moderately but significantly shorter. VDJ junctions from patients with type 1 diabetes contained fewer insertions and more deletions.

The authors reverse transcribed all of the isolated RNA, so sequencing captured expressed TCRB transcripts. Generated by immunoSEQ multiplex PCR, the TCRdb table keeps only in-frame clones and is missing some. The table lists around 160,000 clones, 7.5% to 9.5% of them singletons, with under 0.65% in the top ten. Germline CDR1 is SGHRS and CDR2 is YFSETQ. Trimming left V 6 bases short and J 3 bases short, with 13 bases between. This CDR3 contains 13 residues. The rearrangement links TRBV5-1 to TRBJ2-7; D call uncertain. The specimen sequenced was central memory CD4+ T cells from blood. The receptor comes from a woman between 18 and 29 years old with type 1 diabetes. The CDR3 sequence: CASTEPQSYEQYF. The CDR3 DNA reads TGCGCCAGCACCGAACCACAGAGCTACGAGCAGTACTTC. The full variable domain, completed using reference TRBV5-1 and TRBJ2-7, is KAGVTQTPRYLIKTRGQQVTLSCSPISGHRSVSWYQQTPGQGLQFLFEYFSETQRNKGNFPGRFSGRQFSNSRSEMNVSTLELGDSALYLCASTEPQSYEQYFGPGTRLTVT.